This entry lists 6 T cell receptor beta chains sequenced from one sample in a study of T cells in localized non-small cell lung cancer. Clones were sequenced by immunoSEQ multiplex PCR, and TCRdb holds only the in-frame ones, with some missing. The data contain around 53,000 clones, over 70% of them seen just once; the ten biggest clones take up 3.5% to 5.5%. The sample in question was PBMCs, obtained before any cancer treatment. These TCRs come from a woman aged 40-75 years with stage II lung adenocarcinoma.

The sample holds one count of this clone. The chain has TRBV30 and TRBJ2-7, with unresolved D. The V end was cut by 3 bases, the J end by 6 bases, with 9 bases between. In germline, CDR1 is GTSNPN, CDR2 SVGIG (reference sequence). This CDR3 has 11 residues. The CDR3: CAWSDFGEQYF. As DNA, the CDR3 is TGTGCCTGGAGCGATTTCGGCGAGCAGTACTTC.

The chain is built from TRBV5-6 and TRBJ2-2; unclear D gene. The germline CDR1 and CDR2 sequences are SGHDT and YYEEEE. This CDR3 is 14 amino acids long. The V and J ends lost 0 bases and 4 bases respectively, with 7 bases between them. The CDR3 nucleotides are TGTGCCAGCAGCTTGGGCAGCACCACCGGGGAGCTGTTTTTT. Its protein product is CASSLGSTTGELFF.

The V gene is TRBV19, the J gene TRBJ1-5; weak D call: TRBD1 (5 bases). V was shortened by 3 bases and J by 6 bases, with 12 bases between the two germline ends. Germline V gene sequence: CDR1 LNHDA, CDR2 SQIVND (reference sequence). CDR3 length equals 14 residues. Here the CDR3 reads CASSMGVPTQPQHF. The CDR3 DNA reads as TGTGCCAGTAGTATGGGGGTCCCCACTCAGCCCCAGCATTTT.

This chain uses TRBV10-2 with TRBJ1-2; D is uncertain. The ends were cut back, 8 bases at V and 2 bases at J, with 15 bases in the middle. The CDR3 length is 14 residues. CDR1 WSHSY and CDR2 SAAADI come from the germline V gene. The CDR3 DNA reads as TGCGCCAGCTCTGATCCTCGGCGGAACTATGGCTACACCTTC. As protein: CASSDPRRNYGYTF.

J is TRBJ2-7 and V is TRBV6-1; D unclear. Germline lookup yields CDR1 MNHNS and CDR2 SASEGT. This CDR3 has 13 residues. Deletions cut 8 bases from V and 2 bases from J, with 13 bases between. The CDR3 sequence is CASGWTPTYEQYF. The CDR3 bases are TGTGCCAGCGGTTGGACCCCTACCTACGAGCAGTACTTC.

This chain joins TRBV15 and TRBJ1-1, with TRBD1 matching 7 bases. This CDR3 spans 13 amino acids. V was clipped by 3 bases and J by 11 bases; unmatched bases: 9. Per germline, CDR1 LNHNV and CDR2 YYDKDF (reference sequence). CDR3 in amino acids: CATSSHRGFVAFF. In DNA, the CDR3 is TGTGCCACCAGCAGTCACAGGGGCTTTGTGGCTTTCTTT.